The rows below give T cell receptor beta chains drawn from one sample of a study of T-cell memory formation after mild COVID-19. In TCRdb, the 5' RACE reads were re-called with MiXCR into one record per CDR3 protein. Of a few hundred thousand distinct CDR3 sequences in the sample, around a tenth were seen once. The sample taken for sequencing was PBMCs or a T cell subset sorted from them (not recorded which). Receptors originate from a man aged 18 to 29 who had mild COVID-19 (a few samples of this study predate the infection). Cell type and time point are not known. Each CDR3 is given with its conserved first and last residue. Fields, in order: V gene, D gene, clone size, J gene, CDR3 DNA, CDR3 protein. The D gene is left open where the match is weak. Size is omitted from some rows. Given values are once, few, many or a class for expanded clones.

TRBV4-2,-,few,TRBJ2-2,TGTGCCAGCAGCCAGCTAGGGGTCCCGGGACAGAACACCGGGGAGCTGTTTTTT,CASSQLGVPGQNTGELFF
TRBV4-3,-,-,TRBJ2-1,TGCGCCAGCAGCCAAGAGGGGCAGTTCCATGAGCAGTTCTTC,CASSQEGQFHEQFF
TRBV7-9,-,many,TRBJ1-5,TGTGCCAGCAGCTCCACAGGATATAGCAATCAGCCCCAGCATTTT,CASSSTGYSNQPQHF
TRBV9,-,few,TRBJ2-7,TGTGCCAGCAGCAGTGGGGGGGCCGAGCAGTACTTC,CASSSGGAEQYF
TRBV20-1,-,few,TRBJ2-3,TGCAGTGCTAGACTGGCTTCGGGGGACGGGACGCAGTATTTT,CSARLASGDGTQYF
TRBV20-1,-,few,TRBJ2-1,TGCAGTGCTAGTGAGCTAAACAATGAGCAGTTCTTC,CSASELNNEQFF
TRBV5-1,-,few,TRBJ2-4,TGCGCCAGCAGCTCCGGGACACTCGAAAACATTCAGTACTTC,CASSSGTLENIQYF
TRBV6-5,-,few,TRBJ1-1,TGTGCCAGCAGTTACTCGGGGACAACGACCACTGAAGCTTTCTTT,CASSYSGTTTTEAFF
TRBV4-3,-,-,TRBJ2-3,TGCGCCAGCAGCCAAGAATTCTCTAGGATTAGTAGGGACACAGATACGCAGTATTTT,CASSQEFSRISRDTDTQYF
TRBV11-2,TRBD2,few,TRBJ2-1,TGTGCCAGCAGAGGGGGACTAGCGGGGTGGGATGAGCAGTTCTTC,CASRGGLAGWDEQFF
TRBV3-1,-,few,TRBJ2-4,TGTGCCAGCAGCCAAGCACAGGGCATTCAGTACTTC,CASSQAQGIQYF
TRBV20-1,-,many,TRBJ2-5,TGCAGTGCTAGAGAGGTGCGGGGCCAAGAGACCCAGTACTTC,CSAREVRGQETQYF
TRBV5-4,TRBD1,few,TRBJ1-2,TGTGCCAGCAGCAGGGGGACAGGGGCGGAAGGCTACACCTTC,CASSRGTGAEGYTF
TRBV9,TRBD1,few,TRBJ2-5,TGTGCCAGCAGCGGAAACACATGGGACAGGGGAGAGACCCAGTACTTC,CASSGNTWDRGETQYF
TRBV25-1,TRBD2,many,TRBJ2-3,TGTGCCAGCAGGGGGAGGGGAAGCGGACCACTTACGCAGTATTTT,CASRGRGSGPLTQYF
TRBV12-3/TRBV12-4,-,many,TRBJ1-1,TGTGCCAGCAGTTTAGTGGGGCCGAACACTGAAGCTTTCTTT,CASSLVGPNTEAFF
TRBV4-3,-,many,TRBJ2-3,TGCGCCAGCAGCCAAGAGTTAGGGATTCAGAGAGGTATGGGCACAGATACGCAGTATTTT,CASSQELGIQRGMGTDTQYF
TRBV11-2,-,many,TRBJ2-5,TGTGCCAGCAGCTTAGGTGTACAGGCCTGGGAGACCCAGTACTTC,CASSLGVQAWETQYF
TRBV6-5,-,-,TRBJ2-1,TGTGCCAGCAGTTACGGTGTTTCCTACAATGAGCAGTTCTTC,CASSYGVSYNEQFF